This TCR beta chain was recovered during a study of T cells in Graves' hyperthyroidism and ophthalmopathy. At the level of the study: Sampling of peripheral blood happened at initial diagnosis, prior to any treatment. General study results and limits: Before onset, ophthalmopathy was predicted by the model a median around 6.2 months earlier.

This clonotype was picked up many times. Its antigen remains unidentified. Patients aged 18 to 65 had newly diagnosed hyperthyroidism of under 2 months' duration. RNA transcripts gave rise to amplified TCR beta CDR3 regions. An initial round of RT-PCR targeting the TCR CDR3 relied on the HTBI primer set. TCRdb independently ran MiXCR on the multiplex PCR reads; one entry per CDR3 protein. Of about half a million distinct CDR3 sequences in the sample, under 25% were seen once. The sequence derives from a man aged 18 to 29 with Graves' hyperthyroidism. Sequencing was carried out using blood.

This CDR3 is CATSRVAGNTEAFF. The CDR3 DNA sequence: TGTGCCACCAGCAGAGTGGCAGGAAACACTGAAGCTTTCTTT. The chain recombines TRBV15 with TRBJ1-1; the D is unclear. The length of the CDR3 is 14 residues. Trimming cost V 1 base and J 2 bases, with 8 bases left between them. Germline assignment: CDR1 LNHNV and CDR2 YYDKDF (reference sequence).